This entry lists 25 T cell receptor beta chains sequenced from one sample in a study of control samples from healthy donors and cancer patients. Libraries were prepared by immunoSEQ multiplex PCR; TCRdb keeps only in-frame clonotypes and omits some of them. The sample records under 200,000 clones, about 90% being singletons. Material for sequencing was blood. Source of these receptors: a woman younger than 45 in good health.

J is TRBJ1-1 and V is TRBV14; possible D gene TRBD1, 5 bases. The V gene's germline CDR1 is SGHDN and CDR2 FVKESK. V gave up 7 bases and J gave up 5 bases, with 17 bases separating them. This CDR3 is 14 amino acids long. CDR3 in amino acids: CASTLWGEKTEAFF. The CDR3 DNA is TGTGCCAGCACCCTCTGGGGGGAGAAGACTGAAGCTTTCTTT.

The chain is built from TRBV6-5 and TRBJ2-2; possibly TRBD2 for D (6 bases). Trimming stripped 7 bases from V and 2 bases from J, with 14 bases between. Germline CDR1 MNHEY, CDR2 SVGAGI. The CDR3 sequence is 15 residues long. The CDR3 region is CASTLGTANTGELFF. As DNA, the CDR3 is TGTGCCAGCACGCTCGGGACTGCTAACACCGGGGAGCTGTTTTTT.

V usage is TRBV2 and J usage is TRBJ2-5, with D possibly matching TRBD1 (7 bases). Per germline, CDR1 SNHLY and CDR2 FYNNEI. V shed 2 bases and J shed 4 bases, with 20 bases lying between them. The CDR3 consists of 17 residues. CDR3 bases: TGTGCCAGCAGTGAAACGGAGGGGGCATGGTCCGGAGAGACCCAGTACTTC. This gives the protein CASSETEGAWSGETQYF.

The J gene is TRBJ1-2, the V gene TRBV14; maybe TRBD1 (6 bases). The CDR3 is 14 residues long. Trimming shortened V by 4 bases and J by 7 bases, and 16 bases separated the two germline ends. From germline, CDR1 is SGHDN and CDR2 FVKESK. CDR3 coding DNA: TGTGCCAGCAGCCGGGAACAGGGAAGTGGTGGCTACACCTTC. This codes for CASSREQGSGGYTF.

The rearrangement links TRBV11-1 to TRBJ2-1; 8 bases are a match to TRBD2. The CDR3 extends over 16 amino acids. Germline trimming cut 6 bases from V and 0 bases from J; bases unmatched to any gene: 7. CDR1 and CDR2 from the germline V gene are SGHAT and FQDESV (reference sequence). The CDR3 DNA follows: TGTGCCAGCAGAGGTAGCGGGGCCAGCTCCTACAATGAGCAGTTCTTC. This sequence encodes CASRGSGASSYNEQFF.

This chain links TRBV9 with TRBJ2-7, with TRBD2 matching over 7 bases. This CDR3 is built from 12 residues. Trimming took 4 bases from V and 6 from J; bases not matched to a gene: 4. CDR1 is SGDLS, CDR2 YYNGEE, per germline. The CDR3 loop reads CASSPGGSEQYF. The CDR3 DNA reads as TGTGCCAGCAGCCCCGGGGGGAGCGAGCAGTACTTC. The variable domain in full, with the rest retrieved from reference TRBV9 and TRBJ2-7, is DSGVTQTPKHLITATGQRVTLRCSPRSGDLSVYWYQQSLDQGLQFLIQYYNGEERAKGNILERFSAQQFPDLHSELNLSSLELGDSALYFCASSPGGSEQYFGPGTRLTVT.

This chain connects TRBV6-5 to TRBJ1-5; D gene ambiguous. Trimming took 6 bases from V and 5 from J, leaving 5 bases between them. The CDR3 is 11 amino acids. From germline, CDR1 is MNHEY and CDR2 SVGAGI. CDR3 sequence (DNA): TGTGCCAGCAGGGACTATCAGCCCCAGCATTTT. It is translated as CASRDYQPQHF.

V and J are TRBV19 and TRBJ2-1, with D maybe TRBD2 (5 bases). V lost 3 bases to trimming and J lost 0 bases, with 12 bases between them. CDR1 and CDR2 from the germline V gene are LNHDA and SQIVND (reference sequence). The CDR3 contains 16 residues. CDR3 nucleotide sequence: TGTGCCAGTAGTATGGGTCCTAGCCACTCCTACAATGAGCAGTTCTTC. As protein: CASSMGPSHSYNEQFF.

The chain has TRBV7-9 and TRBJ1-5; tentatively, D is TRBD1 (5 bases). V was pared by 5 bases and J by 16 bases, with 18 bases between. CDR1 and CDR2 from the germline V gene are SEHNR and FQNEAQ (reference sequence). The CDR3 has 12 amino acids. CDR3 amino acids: CASSPDPGEQHF. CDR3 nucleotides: TGTGCCAGCAGCCCTGATCCGGGGGAGCAACATTTT.

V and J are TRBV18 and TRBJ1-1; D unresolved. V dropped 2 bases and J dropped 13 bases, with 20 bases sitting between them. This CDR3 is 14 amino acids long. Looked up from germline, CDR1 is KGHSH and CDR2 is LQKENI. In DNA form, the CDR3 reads TGTGCCAGCTCACCATTCATGGAGCCGGCAAGTATTTTCTTT. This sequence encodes CASSPFMEPASIFF. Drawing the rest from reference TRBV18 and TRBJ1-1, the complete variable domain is NAGVMQNPRHLVRRRGQEARLRCSPMKGHSHVYWYRQLPEEGLKFMVYLQKENIIDESGMPKERFSAEFPKEGPSILRIQQVVRGDSAAYFCASSPFMEPASIFFGQGTRLTVV.

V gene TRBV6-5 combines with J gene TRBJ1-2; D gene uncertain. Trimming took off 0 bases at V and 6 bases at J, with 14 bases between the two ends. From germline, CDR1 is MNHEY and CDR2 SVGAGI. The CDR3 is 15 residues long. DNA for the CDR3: TGTGCCAGCAGTTACTCTACGCCTCCTGACCATGGCTACACCTTC. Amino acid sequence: CASSYSTPPDHGYTF.

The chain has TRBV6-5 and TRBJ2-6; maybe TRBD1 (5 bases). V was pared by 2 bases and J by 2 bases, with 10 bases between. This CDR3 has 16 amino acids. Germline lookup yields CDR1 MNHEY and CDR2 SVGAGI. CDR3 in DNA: TGTGCCAGCAGTTACAAGGCCAGGGCTGGGGCCAACGTCCTGACTTTC. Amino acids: CASSYKARAGANVLTF.

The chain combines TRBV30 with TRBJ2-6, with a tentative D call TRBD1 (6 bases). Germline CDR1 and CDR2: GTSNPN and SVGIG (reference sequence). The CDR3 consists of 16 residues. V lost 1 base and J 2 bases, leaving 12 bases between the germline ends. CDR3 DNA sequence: TGTGCCTGGAGTGCCCAGACAGGACCTGGGGCCAACGTCCTGACTTTC. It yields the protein CAWSAQTGPGANVLTF.

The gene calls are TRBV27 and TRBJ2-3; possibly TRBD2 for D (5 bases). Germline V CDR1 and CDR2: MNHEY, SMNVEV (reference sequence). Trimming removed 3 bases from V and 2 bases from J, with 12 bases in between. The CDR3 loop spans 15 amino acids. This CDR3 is CASSFLTNPTDTQYF. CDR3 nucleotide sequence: TGTGCCAGCAGTTTTCTGACTAACCCCACAGATACGCAGTATTTT.

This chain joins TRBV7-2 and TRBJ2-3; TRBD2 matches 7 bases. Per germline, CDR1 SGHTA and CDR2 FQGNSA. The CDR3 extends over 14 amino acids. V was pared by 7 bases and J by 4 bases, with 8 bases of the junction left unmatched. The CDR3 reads CASNLAGVADTQYF. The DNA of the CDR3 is TGTGCCAGCAACTTGGCGGGAGTGGCAGATACGCAGTATTTT.

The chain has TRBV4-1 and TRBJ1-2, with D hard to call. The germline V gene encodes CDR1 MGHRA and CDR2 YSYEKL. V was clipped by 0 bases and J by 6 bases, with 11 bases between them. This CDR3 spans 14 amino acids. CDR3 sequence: CASSQDRTKDGYTF. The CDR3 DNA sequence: TGCGCCAGCAGCCAAGATAGAACCAAGGATGGCTACACCTTC.

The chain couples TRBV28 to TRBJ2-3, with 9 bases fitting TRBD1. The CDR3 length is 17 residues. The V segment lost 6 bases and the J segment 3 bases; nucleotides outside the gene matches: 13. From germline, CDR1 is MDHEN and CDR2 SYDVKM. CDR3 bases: TGTGCCAGCAGGGCCTACCGACAGGGGGTGGCGACAGATACGCAGTATTTT. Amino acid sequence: CASRAYRQGVATDTQYF.

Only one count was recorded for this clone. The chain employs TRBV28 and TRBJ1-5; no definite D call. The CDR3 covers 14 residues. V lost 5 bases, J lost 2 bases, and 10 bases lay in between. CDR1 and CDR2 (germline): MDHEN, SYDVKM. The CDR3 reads CASSPGSGNQPQHF. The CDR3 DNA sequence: TGTGCCAGCAGTCCCGGCAGCGGCAATCAGCCCCAGCATTTT.

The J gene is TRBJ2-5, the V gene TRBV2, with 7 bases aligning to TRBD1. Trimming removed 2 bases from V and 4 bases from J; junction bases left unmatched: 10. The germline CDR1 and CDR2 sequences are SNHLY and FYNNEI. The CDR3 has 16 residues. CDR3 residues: CASSEREGGRGETQYF. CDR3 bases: TGTGCCAGCAGTGAAAGGGAAGGGGGCCGTGGAGAGACCCAGTACTTC.

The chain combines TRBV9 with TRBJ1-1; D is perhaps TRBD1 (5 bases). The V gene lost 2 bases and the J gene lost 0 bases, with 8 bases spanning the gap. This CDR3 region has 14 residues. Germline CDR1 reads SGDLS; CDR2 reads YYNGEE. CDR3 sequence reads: CASSVGDMNTEAFF. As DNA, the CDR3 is TGTGCCAGCAGCGTGGGGGATATGAACACTGAAGCTTTCTTT.

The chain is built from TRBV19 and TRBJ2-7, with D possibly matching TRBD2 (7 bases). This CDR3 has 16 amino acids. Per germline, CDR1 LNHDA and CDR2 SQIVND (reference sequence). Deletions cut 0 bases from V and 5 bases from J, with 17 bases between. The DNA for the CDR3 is TGTGCCAGTAGTATAGATCGGGGGGCGCTTCTCGACGAGCAGTACTTC. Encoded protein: CASSIDRGALLDEQYF.

Here the CDR3 DNA reads TGTGCCAGCTCACCAATGTTGGTTTTGGACACTGAAGCTTTCTTT. It specifies CASSPMLVLDTEAFF. The gene calls are TRBV18 and TRBJ1-1; D is unresolved. Germline CDR1 is KGHSH and CDR2 is LQKENI. The CDR3 is made up of 15 amino acids. V was shortened by 2 bases and J by 3 bases, with 13 bases between the two germline ends.

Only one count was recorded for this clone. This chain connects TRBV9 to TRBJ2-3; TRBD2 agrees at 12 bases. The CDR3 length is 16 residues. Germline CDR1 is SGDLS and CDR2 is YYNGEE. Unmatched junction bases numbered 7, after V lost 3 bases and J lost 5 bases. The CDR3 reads CASSARLAGVEDTQYF. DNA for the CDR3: TGTGCCAGCAGCGCCCGACTAGCGGGAGTCGAAGATACGCAGTATTTT.

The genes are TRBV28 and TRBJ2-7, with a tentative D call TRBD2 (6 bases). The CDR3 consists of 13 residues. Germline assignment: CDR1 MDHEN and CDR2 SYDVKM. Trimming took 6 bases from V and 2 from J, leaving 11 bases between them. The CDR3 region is CASSRGGAYEQYF. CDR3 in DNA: TGTGCCAGCAGCCGCGGAGGGGCCTACGAGCAGTACTTC.

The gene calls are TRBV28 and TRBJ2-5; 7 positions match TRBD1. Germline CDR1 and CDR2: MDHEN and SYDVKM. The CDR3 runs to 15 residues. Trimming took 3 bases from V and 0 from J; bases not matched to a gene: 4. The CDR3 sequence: CASSFRQGDQETQYF. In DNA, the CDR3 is TGTGCCAGCAGTTTTCGGCAGGGGGACCAAGAGACCCAGTACTTC. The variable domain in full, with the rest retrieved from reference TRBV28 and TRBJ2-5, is DVKVTQSSRYLVKRTGEKVFLECVQDMDHENMFWYRQDPGLGLRLIYFSYDVKMKEKGDIPEGYSVSREKKERFSLILESASTNQTSMYLCASSFRQGDQETQYFGPGTRLLVL.